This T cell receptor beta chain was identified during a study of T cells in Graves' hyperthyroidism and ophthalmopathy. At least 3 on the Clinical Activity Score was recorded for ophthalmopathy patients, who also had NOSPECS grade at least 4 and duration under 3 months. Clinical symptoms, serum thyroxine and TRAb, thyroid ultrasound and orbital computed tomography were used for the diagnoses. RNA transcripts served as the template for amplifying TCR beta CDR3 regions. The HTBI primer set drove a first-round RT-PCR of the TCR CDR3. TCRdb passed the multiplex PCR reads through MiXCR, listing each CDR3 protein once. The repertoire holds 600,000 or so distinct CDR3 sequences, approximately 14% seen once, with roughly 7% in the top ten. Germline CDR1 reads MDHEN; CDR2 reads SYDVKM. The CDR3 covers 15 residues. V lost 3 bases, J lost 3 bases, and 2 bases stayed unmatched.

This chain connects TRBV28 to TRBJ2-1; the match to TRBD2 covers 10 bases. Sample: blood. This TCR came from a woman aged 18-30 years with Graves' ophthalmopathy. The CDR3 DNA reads TGTGCCAGCAGTTTTAGGACTAGCGGCTACAATGAGCAGTTCTTC. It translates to CASSFRTSGYNEQFF.